This TCR beta chain was profiled in a study of blood T cell repertoires in COVID-19. At the level of the study: The samples span acute and convalescent COVID-19 from the United States, Italy and Spain. T cells, B-cell-depleted T cells, or PBMCs provided the cDNA or gDNA that served as material.

As processed by the authors: Cell counts per sample came from amplifying reference gene primers. Using immunoSEQ multiplex PCR, the repertoire was profiled, and TCRdb retains in-frame clones only, with some absent. The V and J calls and clone size are taken from that table; D and trimming were inferred from the DNA. This table has under 55,000 clones, over 70% appearing once. This CDR3 has 13 amino acids. The V and J ends lost 4 bases and 8 bases respectively, with 15 bases between them. Germline V gene lookup returns CDR1 SGHRS and CDR2 YFSETQ. Sequenced input: peripheral blood. The source of this sequence is a man between 65 and 80 years old with acute or convalescent COVID-19. V usage is TRBV5-1 and J usage is TRBJ1-2, with D possibly being TRBD1 (5 bases). The CDR3 region has the DNA TGCGCCAGCAGCAGGGGCCCGGTTAGAGGCTACACCTTC. Translation: CASSRGPVRGYTF.